This record covers a single T cell receptor beta chain. In the original analysis: Quantification of nucleated cells was approximated via reference gene primer amplification. Here immunoSEQ multiplex PCR was the method, and the copy in TCRdb shows in-frame clones only, minus some. V and J calls and clone size are given by that table; D and trimming were obtained from the DNA. This repertoire shows about 200,000 clones, 80% found once; its top ten account for nearly 7.5%. This sample was taken from a study of blood T cell repertoires in COVID-19. This CDR3 contains 16 residues. CDR1 and CDR2 from the germline V gene are MDHEN and SYDVKM. With V trimmed by 5 bases and J by 4 bases, 6 bases remained unmatched.

The rearrangement uses TRBV28 and TRBJ2-5; 14 bases align to TRBD2. The sequence derives from a woman between 40 and 50 years old with acute COVID-19. Specimen: PBMCs or T cells enriched from blood (not recorded which). The CDR3 here is CASSPAGTSGRETQYF. For the CDR3, the DNA is TGTGCCAGCAGTCCAGCCGGGACTAGCGGGAGAGAGACCCAGTACTTC.